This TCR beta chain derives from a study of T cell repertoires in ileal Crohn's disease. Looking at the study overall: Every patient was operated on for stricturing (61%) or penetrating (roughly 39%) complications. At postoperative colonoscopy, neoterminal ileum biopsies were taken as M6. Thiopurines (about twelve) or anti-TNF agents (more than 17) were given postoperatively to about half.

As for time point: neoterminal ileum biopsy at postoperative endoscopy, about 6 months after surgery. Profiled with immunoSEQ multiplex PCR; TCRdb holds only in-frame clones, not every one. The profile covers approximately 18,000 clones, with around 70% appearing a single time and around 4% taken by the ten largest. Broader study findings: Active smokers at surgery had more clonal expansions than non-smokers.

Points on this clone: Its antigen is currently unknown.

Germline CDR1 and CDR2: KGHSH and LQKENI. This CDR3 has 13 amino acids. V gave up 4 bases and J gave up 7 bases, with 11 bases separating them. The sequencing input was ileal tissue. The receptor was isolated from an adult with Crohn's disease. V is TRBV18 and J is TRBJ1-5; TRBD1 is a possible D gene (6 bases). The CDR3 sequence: CASSQGDRQPQHF. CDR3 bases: TGTGCCAGCTCACAGGGTGACAGGCAGCCCCAGCATTTT.